A single sample gave rise to the 30 T cell receptor beta chains below, sequenced in a study of CD8+ T cells in alopecia areata. As the sequencing template, cDNA was produced by extracting RNA and reverse transcribing it. Only in-frame clones appear in the TCRdb table, and some are missing; sequencing was by immunoSEQ multiplex PCR. This sample yields approximately 58,000 clones, of which about 44% are seen a single time; roughly 51% belongs to the top ten. Material for sequencing was NKG2D-low CD8+ T cells sorted from blood. Source of these receptors: a human donor with alopecia areata.

This rearrangement joins TRBV5-4 to TRBJ2-7, with D possibly TRBD1 on 7 matching bases. This CDR3 region has 10 residues. The V and J ends lost 10 bases and 7 bases respectively, with 12 bases between them. Germline V lookup: CDR1 SGHNT, CDR2 YYREEE (reference sequence). CDR3 residues: CAAGGREQYF. In DNA form, the CDR3 reads TGTGCCGCAGGGGGGCGGGAGCAGTACTTC.

This clone was seen a few times. Mismatch with germline at one junction end may stem from a read error. V is TRBV14 and J is TRBJ2-4; D is perhaps TRBD1 or TRBD2 (5 bases each). The CDR3 is 9 amino acids. Germline values: CDR1 SGHDN, CDR2 FVKESK. The CDR3 is CASSQGDDF. The CDR3 nucleotides read TGTGCCAGCAGCCAAGGGGACGACTTC.

The chain has TRBV2 and TRBJ1-5; perhaps TRBD1 as D (6 bases). The V gene's germline CDR1 is SNHLY and CDR2 FYNNEI. The V end lost 4 bases, the J end lost 6 bases, and 13 bases lay between the germline ends. The CDR3 extends over 14 amino acids. DNA for the CDR3: TGTGCCAGCAGTGGGGGGGCGAGGGCTCAGCCCCAGCATTTT. Translation: CASSGGARAQPQHF.

The chain's CDR3 is CASSQGPGISGANVLTF. CDR3 coding DNA: TGCGCCAGCAGCCAAGGCCCAGGAATCTCTGGGGCCAACGTCCTGACTTTC. The chain is built from TRBV4-1 and TRBJ2-6; D unresolved. The length of the CDR3 is 17 residues. Trimming stripped 1 base from V and 0 bases from J, with 10 bases between. Germline V gene data show CDR1 as MGHRA and CDR2 as YSYEKL.

This clone has just a few counts. The chain recombines TRBV7-3 with TRBJ1-1, with TRBD1 identical over 8 bases. The CDR3 is made up of 15 amino acids. Germline V gene data show CDR1 as SGHTA and CDR2 as FQGTGA. The V segment lost 5 bases and the J segment 1 base; nucleotides outside the gene matches: 6. The CDR3 DNA reads as TGTGCCAGCAGCAACCCTGGACAGGGGAACACTGAAGCTTTCTTT. Its protein is CASSNPGQGNTEAFF.

The V gene is TRBV27, the J gene TRBJ2-5; D is perhaps TRBD1 (5 bases). V was trimmed by 5 bases and J by 9 bases, leaving 16 bases between them. The germline V gene encodes CDR1 MNHEY and CDR2 SMNVEV (reference sequence). The CDR3 runs 13 residues. CDR3 loop: CASSPGLRRAQYF. The CDR3 bases are TGTGCCAGCAGTCCAGGTCTCCGCAGGGCCCAGTACTTC.

The chain couples TRBV9 to TRBJ1-1; D uncertain. V was pared by 3 bases and J by 8 bases, with 14 bases between. The CDR3 spans 13 residues. Germline loops: CDR1 SGDLS, CDR2 YYNGEE. CDR3 coding DNA: TGTGCCAGCAGCGCATATCTGGGATCCGAAGCTTTCTTT. Protein sequence: CASSAYLGSEAFF.

The rearrangement links TRBV6-5 to TRBJ2-5; D could derive from TRBD1 or TRBD2 (6 bases each). The germline V and J ends were trimmed by 11 bases and 5 bases, with 12 bases remaining between them. CDR1 MNHEY and CDR2 SVGAGI come from the germline V gene. The CDR3 contains 11 residues. For the CDR3, the DNA is TGTGCCGGGGGGCTCGGGGAGACCCAGTACTTC. This encodes CAGGLGETQYF.

This chain uses TRBV5-1 with TRBJ2-7, with D possibly matching TRBD1 (6 bases). This CDR3 comprises 13 residues. Germline CDR1 is SGHRS and CDR2 is YFSETQ. V was shortened by 4 bases and J by 3 bases, with 11 bases between the two germline ends. CDR3 amino acids: CASSPWTDYEQYF. Written as DNA, the CDR3 is TGCGCCAGCAGCCCATGGACAGACTACGAGCAGTACTTC.

The table lists this clone with a few counts. The chain links TRBV4-3 to TRBJ2-1, with 12 bases aligning to TRBD2. Germline V gene sequence: CDR1 LGHNA, CDR2 YSLEER. Trimming removed 1 base from V and 7 bases from J; junction bases left unmatched: 8. CDR3 size: 17 residues. Written as DNA, the CDR3 is TGCGCCAGCAGCCAAGTCCTAGCGGGAGGGCCTGGTAATGAGCAGTTCTTC. Its protein is CASSQVLAGGPGNEQFF.

This clone was seen only a few times. The rearrangement joins TRBV7-8 to TRBJ2-3, with 8 bases aligning to TRBD2. Germline lookup yields CDR1 SGHVS and CDR2 FQNEAQ. CDR3 length: 13 amino acids. The V gene end was trimmed by 8 bases and the J gene end by 5 bases; junction bases not matched to a gene: 6. The CDR3 loop reads CASSAGGQDTQYF. The DNA for the CDR3 is TGTGCCAGCTCTGCGGGGGGCCAAGATACGCAGTATTTT.

CDR3 sequence reads: CASSPGGTYNEQFF. The CDR3 DNA reads TGCGCCAGCTCCCCGGGGGGAACCTACAATGAGCAGTTCTTC. This sequence joins TRBV5-1 and TRBJ2-1; TRBD2 matches 7 bases. Germline V gives CDR1 SGHRS, CDR2 YFSETQ. The CDR3 contains 14 residues. The V and J ends lost 7 bases and 2 bases, in that order; junction bases with no gene match: 6. Full variable domain (rest looked up from reference TRBV5-1 and TRBJ2-1): KAGVTQTPRYLIKTRGQQVTLSCSPISGHRSVSWYQQTPGQGLQFLFEYFSETQRNKGNFPGRFSGRQFSNSRSEMNVSTLELGDSALYLCASSPGGTYNEQFFGPGTRLTVL.

CDR3: CASSLATDSTGELFF. For the CDR3, the DNA is TGTGCCAGCAGCTTAGCGACAGACAGCACCGGGGAGCTGTTTTTT. The rearrangement links TRBV11-1 to TRBJ2-2; D is possibly TRBD1 (5 bases). The V gene's germline CDR1 is SGHAT and CDR2 FQDESV (reference sequence). Between the trimmed V and J ends, which lost 0 bases and 4 bases, there was a span of 9 bases. The CDR3 runs 15 residues.

This sequence joins TRBV7-9 and TRBJ1-6; a possible D gene is TRBD1 (5 bases). The germline V gene encodes CDR1 SEHNR and CDR2 FQNEAQ (reference sequence). This CDR3 has 16 amino acids. The V end lost 5 bases, the J end lost 8 bases, and 19 bases lay between the germline ends. CDR3 in amino acids: CASSPPRGAEYSPLHF. In DNA form, the CDR3 reads TGTGCCAGCAGCCCGCCTCGCGGGGCTGAGTATTCACCCCTCCACTTT. The full variable domain, in which reference TRBV7-9 and TRBJ1-6 provide the parts outside the CDR3, is DTGVSQNPRHKITKRGQNVTFRCDPISEHNRLYWYRQTLGQGPEFLTYFQNEAQLEKSRLLSDRFSAERPKGSFSTLEIQRTEQGDSAMYLCASSPPRGAEYSPLHFGNGTRLTVT.

The chain joins TRBV5-1 to TRBJ2-7; the D call may be TRBD1 or TRBD2 (5 bases each). CDR3 length: 15 amino acids. Trimming took off 0 bases at V and 3 bases at J, with 13 bases between the two ends. The germline V gene has CDR1 SGHRS and CDR2 YFSETQ. In nucleotides, the CDR3 is TGCGCCAGCAGCTTGGCGAGGGGCCTTCACTACGAGCAGTACTTC. Residues: CASSLARGLHYEQYF.

This clone has more than one count but fewer than ten. The J gene is TRBJ2-7, the V gene TRBV30; 10 bases map to TRBD1. Looked up from germline, CDR1 is GTSNPN and CDR2 is SVGIG (reference sequence). V lost 4 bases and J lost 7; bases outside the gene matches: 7. This CDR3 is 13 amino acids long. CDR3 bases: TGTGCCTGGAAGGACAGGGGGATGAAGGAGCAGTACTTC. It is translated as CAWKDRGMKEQYF.

By frequency in the sample, this clone is medium-sized (0.01 to 0.1%). The J gene is TRBJ1-2, the V gene TRBV7-9, with D perhaps matching TRBD1 (5 bases). This CDR3 is 12 amino acids long. V was trimmed by 5 bases and J by 8 bases, leaving 12 bases between them. CDR1 is SEHNR, CDR2 FQNEAQ, per germline (reference sequence). The CDR3 region has the DNA TGTGCCAGCAGCCCCCGGGACGGAGGCTACACCTTC. Translated: CASSPRDGGYTF.

This clone has more than one count but fewer than ten. The chain uses TRBV30 and TRBJ2-7, with 9 bases that match TRBD2. The CDR3 consists of 17 residues. The germline gives CDR1 GTSNPN, CDR2 SVGIG (reference sequence). V lost 1 base to trimming and J lost 0 bases; unmatched junction nucleotides: 10. CDR3 sequence (DNA): TGTGCCTGGAGTGGAGGCCCCGGGACTAGCCTCTCCTACGAGCAGTACTTC. Its translation: CAWSGGPGTSLSYEQYF.

The chain recombines TRBV9 with TRBJ1-1, with 8 nucleotides matching TRBD1. Germline trimming cut 3 bases from V and 1 base from J; bases unmatched to any gene: 5. The CDR3 sequence is 15 residues long. CDR1 and CDR2 (germline): SGDLS, YYNGEE. CDR3 region: CASSDPTGENTEAFF. The CDR3 nucleotides read TGTGCCAGCAGCGACCCGACAGGGGAGAACACTGAAGCTTTCTTT.

The CDR3 loop reads CASSYSPTGAKLFF. CDR3 in DNA: TGTGCCAGCAGTTATAGCCCAACAGGGGCAAAACTGTTTTTT. The chain is built from TRBV6-5 and TRBJ1-4; 7 bases align to TRBD1. Looked up from germline, CDR1 is MNHEY and CDR2 is SVGAGI. V lost 3 bases and J lost 10; bases outside the gene matches: 8. The CDR3 covers 14 residues.

This clone came up a few times. The genes are TRBV4-1 and TRBJ2-7; 9 nucleotides line up with TRBD1. Trimming cost V 1 base and J 5 bases; bases outside gene matches: 12. The CDR3 covers 17 residues. CDR1 is MGHRA and CDR2 is YSYEKL in the germline V gene. In DNA form, the CDR3 reads TGCGCCAGCAGCCAAGGACGGCTCACGGACAGGGGCCACGAGCAGTACTTC. Protein sequence: CASSQGRLTDRGHEQYF.

This clone turned up a few times. This chain uses TRBV29-1 with TRBJ2-7; 9 bases are a match to TRBD2. Trimming removed 1 base from V and 6 bases from J; junction bases left unmatched: 4. CDR3 length: 13 residues. Germline V gene data show CDR1 as SQVTM and CDR2 as ANQGSEA. Here the CDR3 reads CSVEGGGAFEQYF. The CDR3 DNA reads as TGCAGCGTTGAAGGCGGGGGGGCCTTCGAGCAGTACTTC.

Only a few counts were recorded for this clone. This chain connects TRBV7-9 to TRBJ2-7; D is ambiguous. V shed 1 base and J shed 2 bases, with 9 bases lying between them. Germline-derived CDR1 and CDR2 are SEHNR and FQNEAQ (reference sequence). The CDR3 runs to 14 residues. CDR3 amino acids: CASSLVDGPYEQYF. For the CDR3, the DNA is TGTGCCAGCAGCTTAGTGGACGGTCCCTACGAGCAGTACTTC.

V gene TRBV2 combines with J gene TRBJ1-5; weak D call: TRBD1 (6 bases). The V gene lost 7 bases and the J gene lost 7 bases, with 14 bases spanning the gap. CDR1 and CDR2 from the germline V gene are SNHLY and FYNNEI. The CDR3 is 13 residues long. Written as DNA, the CDR3 is TGTGCCAGCAATGTACAGGGAAGGCAGCCCCAGCATTTT. Translated: CASNVQGRQPQHF.

This chain joins TRBV7-2 and TRBJ2-7; D is possibly TRBD1 or TRBD2 (5 bases each). Germline loops: CDR1 SGHTA, CDR2 FQGNSA. V was clipped by 5 bases and J by 3 bases, with 20 bases between them. The CDR3 consists of 16 residues. The CDR3 region has the DNA TGTGCCAGCAGCCAGACGCGCCCGGGACGGTTCTACGAGCAGTACTTC. This gives the protein CASSQTRPGRFYEQYF.

This clone was observed a single time. J is TRBJ2-1 and V is TRBV7-3, with 7 bases fitting TRBD1. Germline lookup yields CDR1 SGHTA and CDR2 FQGTGA. The CDR3 has 13 residues. The V gene end was trimmed by 2 bases and the J gene end by 6 bases; junction bases not matched to a gene: 1. In nucleotides, the CDR3 is TGTGCCAGCAGCTTATCAGGGGGCAATGAGCAGTTCTTC. Translation gives CASSLSGGNEQFF.

This clone was seen more than once but under ten times. The CDR3 spells CASSFGGSSYEQYF. The CDR3 region has the DNA TGTGCCAGCAGCTTTGGAGGAAGCTCCTACGAGCAGTACTTC. V gene TRBV7-9 combines with J gene TRBJ2-7; TRBD2 might be the D (5 bases). The CDR3 is made up of 14 amino acids. Trimming stripped 3 bases from V and 0 bases from J, with 9 bases between. The germline gives CDR1 SEHNR, CDR2 FQNEAQ (reference sequence).

This clone was seen more than once but under ten times. J is TRBJ2-7 and V is TRBV5-6; 8 bases map to TRBD1. Germline CDR1 reads SGHDT; CDR2 reads YYEEEE. The CDR3 runs 14 residues. The J segment lost 7 bases and the V segment lost 3 bases, leaving 9 bases of the junction unmatched. In nucleotides, the CDR3 is TGTGCCAGCAGCTGGGGGACAGGTCTGAGGGAGCAGTACTTC. Its translation is CASSWGTGLREQYF.

This clone was found a few times. This chain connects TRBV29-1 to TRBJ1-2; 9 nucleotides line up with TRBD1. The CDR3 sequence is 13 residues long. V dropped 2 bases and J dropped 5; count of bases not matched to a gene: 3. Per germline, CDR1 SQVTM and CDR2 ANQGSEA. The CDR3 DNA follows: TGCAGCGTTGAATTCGGACAGGGGTATGGCTACACCTTC. Its translation is CSVEFGQGYGYTF.

This chain links TRBV29-1 with TRBJ1-2; D is unclear. This CDR3 has 11 amino acids. CDR1 and CDR2 from the germline V gene are SQVTM and ANQGSEA. Trimming cost V 2 bases and J 6 bases, with 7 bases left between them. The chain's CDR3 is CSVEIRDGYTF. The CDR3, as DNA: TGCAGCGTTGAAATCCGGGATGGCTACACCTTC.